One sample yielded the 26 T cell receptor beta chains listed below, sequenced in a study of T-cell reconstitution after alpha-beta-depleted transplantation in children. Construction of the TCRbeta library involved unique molecular identifiers. TCRdb recomputed calls from the PCR reads with MiXCR, one row per CDR3 protein. The data show hundreds of thousands of distinct CDR3 sequences, about 10% seen once. Here the sequenced sample was PBMCs, taken before TCRalphabeta/CD19-depleted stem cell transplant. The receptor set was obtained from a child aged 2-15 years with inherited bone marrow failure, due to receive a stem cell transplant.

Regarding this clonotype: A read error is possible here, since a much larger clone lies one base away. The CDR3 nucleotides read TGTGCCAGCAGTCTCGCTAGCGGGAGGGGTTACAATGAGCAGTTCTTC. Translation: CASSLASGRGYNEQFF. This chain joins TRBV12-3 or TRBV12-4 and TRBJ2-1, with 12 bases fitting TRBD2. The CDR3 extends over 16 amino acids. The V segment lost 5 bases and the J segment 4 bases; nucleotides outside the gene matches: 6.

This clonotype was seen ten or more times. The V and J genes are TRBV10-3 and TRBJ2-1; 8 positions match TRBD2. Trimming took 4 bases from V and 4 from J; bases not matched to a gene: 6. Per the germline V gene, CDR1 is ENHRY and CDR2 is SYGVKD. The CDR3 loop spans 15 amino acids. The CDR3 coding sequence is TGTGCCATCAGTGTAGCGGGACGGGAATACAATGAGCAGTTCTTC. This sequence encodes CAISVAGREYNEQFF.

This clonotype was picked up many times. V and J are TRBV12-3 or TRBV12-4 and TRBJ2-1, with TRBD2 matching 7 bases. CDR3 length equals 17 residues. Germline trimming cut 10 bases from V and 5 bases from J; bases unmatched to any gene: 20. In nucleotides, the CDR3 is TGTGCCACGCAGTTTTCCTATGGTCTAGCGGAAAACAATGAGCAGTTCTTC. The encoded protein is CATQFSYGLAENNEQFF.

About this clonotype: This may be a read error, as it is one base from a much larger clone. V usage is TRBV20-1 and J usage is TRBJ2-7, with D perhaps TRBD2 (6 bases). Germline CDR1 is DFQATT and CDR2 is SNEGSKA (reference sequence). The CDR3 runs to 15 residues. V lost 3 bases and J 6 bases, leaving 21 bases between the germline ends. CDR3 amino acids: CSASPRPSARPEQYF. CDR3 in DNA: TGCAGTGCTAGCCCTCGTCCTAGCGCGAGGCCCGAGCAGTACTTC.

With regard to this clonotype: This may stem from a read error, because a much larger clone lies one nucleotide away. The chain recombines TRBV28 with TRBJ2-1, with 9 nucleotides matching TRBD2. The CDR3 runs 15 residues. Germline-derived CDR1 and CDR2 are MDHEN and SYDVKM. This CDR3 reads CASRGRREGLNEPFF. CDR3 nucleotides: TGTGCCAGCAGGGGGCGGCGGGAGGGCCTCAATGAGCCGTTCTTC.

This clonotype was seen ten or more times. V is TRBV11-2 and J is TRBJ2-1; weak D call: TRBD2 (6 bases). The V and J ends lost 5 bases and 9 bases respectively, with 11 bases between them. Germline V gene lookup returns CDR1 SGHAT and CDR2 FQNNGV. The CDR3 runs to 12 residues. As DNA, the CDR3 is TGTGCCAGCAGCCACCTCGGGGGTGAGCAGTTCTTC. The encoded protein is CASSHLGGEQFF.

This chain uses TRBV7-6 with TRBJ2-5; 7 nucleotides agree with TRBD1. Germline CDR1 is SGHVS and CDR2 is FNYEAQ. The CDR3 consists of 16 residues. V trimming: 1 base; J trimming: 6 bases; junction bases outside the gene matches: 11. CDR3 DNA: TGTGCCAGCAGCTTAGTAAAACAGGGGAGTGGGAAGACCCAGTACTTC. Protein sequence: CASSLVKQGSGKTQYF. Full variable domain (remainder filled in from reference TRBV7-6 and TRBJ2-5): GAGVSQSPRYKVTKRGQDVALRCDPISGHVSLYWYRQALGQGPEFLTYFNYEAQQDKSGLPNDRFSAERPEGSISTLTIQRTEQRDSAMYRCASSLVKQGSGKTQYFGPGTRLLVL.

This clonotype showed up many times. The genes are TRBV4-3 and TRBJ2-4; 9 bases fit TRBD2. The CDR3 runs 16 residues. The trim removed 5 bases at V and 7 bases at J, leaving 12 bases unmatched. Germline V gives CDR1 LGHNA, CDR2 YSLEER. The CDR3 nucleotides read TGCGCCAGCAGCGAATCCCTAGCGGGATGGGGGAACATTCAGTACTTC. As protein: CASSESLAGWGNIQYF.

Ten or more counts support this clonotype. V is TRBV13 and J is TRBJ1-2, with D possibly matching TRBD1 (6 bases). The CDR3 is made up of 14 amino acids. Germline CDR1 reads PRHDT; CDR2 reads FYEKMQ (reference sequence). V was shortened by 5 bases and J by 4 bases, with 14 bases between the two germline ends. The CDR3: CASSPGTGIYGYTF. The CDR3 DNA is TGTGCCAGCAGCCCTGGCACAGGGATCTATGGCTACACCTTC.

At least ten counts were recorded for this clonotype. V gene TRBV20-1 combines with J gene TRBJ2-1, with TRBD2 matching over 8 bases. The CDR3 contains 15 residues. The germline CDR1 and CDR2 sequences are DFQATT and SNEGSKA (reference sequence). Germline trimming cut 0 bases from V and 7 bases from J; bases unmatched to any gene: 8. The CDR3 loop is CSARDTGGPRNEQFF. CDR3 DNA sequence: TGCAGTGCTAGAGATACGGGAGGGCCTCGGAATGAGCAGTTCTTC.

With regard to this clonotype: A much larger clone lies a single base off, so this may be a read error. Given the absence of the conserved phenylalanine or tryptophan at the CDR3 end, a read error is likely. CDR3 in DNA: TGTGCCAGCAGTTCCCGGGACAGTATCTCCTACGAGCAGTACTCC. This translates into CASSSRDSISYEQYS. The rearrangement links TRBV28 to TRBJ2-7, with TRBD1 matching 7 bases. The CDR3 totals 15 residues. Germline V CDR1 and CDR2: MDHEN, SYDVKM. V lost 4 bases to trimming and J lost 0 bases; unmatched junction nucleotides: 6.

In its sample, this clonotype was seen many times. This chain joins TRBV12-3 or TRBV12-4 and TRBJ2-2; D is undetermined. V was trimmed by 6 bases and J by 6 bases, leaving 5 bases between them. The CDR3 loop spans 11 amino acids. This CDR3 reads CASRAAGELFF. CDR3 bases: TGTGCCAGCAGGGCGGCCGGGGAGCTGTTTTTT.

This clonotype has more than one count but fewer than ten. The chain has TRBV27 and TRBJ2-1; TRBD2 aligns across 7 bases. The CDR3 has 15 residues. The V and J ends lost 3 bases and 5 bases, in that order; junction bases with no gene match: 7. Germline CDR1 and CDR2: MNHEY and SMNVEV (reference sequence). The CDR3 coding sequence is TGTGCCAGCAGTTTCTGGGGCGGGAGTGACAATGAGCAGTTCTTC. It is translated as CASSFWGGSDNEQFF.

In its sample, this clonotype was seen many times. The gene calls are TRBV3-1 and TRBJ1-2, with TRBD1 matching over 9 bases. Looked up from germline, CDR1 is LGHDT and CDR2 is YNNKEL (reference sequence). J was trimmed by 8 bases and V by 8 bases; bases with no gene match: 9. The CDR3 consists of 13 residues. The CDR3 region has the DNA TGTGCCAGCGCAAACAGGGGGCATGGCGGCTACACCTTC. It specifies CASANRGHGGYTF.

The chain joins TRBV24-1 to TRBJ2-1, with TRBD2 as a possible D gene (6 bases). The V end was cut by 4 bases, the J end by 9 bases, with 24 bases between. Germline values: CDR1 KGHDR, CDR2 SFDVKD. This CDR3 has 17 amino acids. CDR3 coding DNA: TGTGCCACCAGTGACCTACTAGAAACGGGAGATAAGGGTGAGCAGTTCTTC. Translating gives CATSDLLETGDKGEQFF.

This clonotype was detected ten times or more. The rearrangement joins TRBV4-3 to TRBJ2-2; 8 bases align to TRBD2. Looked up from germline, CDR1 is LGHNA and CDR2 is YSLEER. The CDR3 totals 18 residues. The V gene end was trimmed by 0 bases and the J gene end by 5 bases; junction bases not matched to a gene: 11. CDR3 sequence: CASSQEWYREGPTGELFF. The CDR3 DNA reads TGCGCCAGCAGCCAAGAGTGGTACCGGGAGGGCCCTACCGGGGAGCTGTTTTTT.

This clonotype has a count of ten or more. The gene calls are TRBV18 and TRBJ1-2; 7 bases map to TRBD1. V shed 8 bases, J shed 4 bases, and the junction held 10 bases outside the gene matches. The CDR3 loop spans 14 amino acids. Germline V lookup: CDR1 KGHSH, CDR2 LQKENI. Here the CDR3 DNA reads TGTGCCAGCAGTCCCGGGGACAGCAGCTATGGCTACACCTTC. Protein sequence: CASSPGDSSYGYTF. The whole variable domain, remainder taken from reference TRBV18 and TRBJ1-2, is NAGVMQNPRHLVRRRGQEARLRCSPMKGHSHVYWYRQLPEEGLKFMVYLQKENIIDESGMPKERFSAEFPKEGPSILRIQQVVRGDSAAYFCASSPGDSSYGYTFGSGTRLTVV.

Note on this clonotype: At one boundary the junction diverges from the germline segment, which might be a read error. The CDR3 nucleotides read TGTGCTAGCAGCTCAGGGTATGGGTCCTACGAGCAGTACTTC. Amino acids: CASSSGYGSYEQYF. V and J are TRBV7-7 and TRBJ2-7, with a weak D call TRBD1 (5 bases). From germline, CDR1 is SSHAT and CDR2 FNYEAQ (reference sequence). This CDR3 comprises 14 residues.

The rearrangement joins TRBV19 to TRBJ2-2; 9 bases agree with TRBD2. Germline values: CDR1 LNHDA, CDR2 SQIVND (reference sequence). CDR3 length: 13 residues. J lost 5 bases, V lost 9 bases, and 4 bases had no gene match. The CDR3 is CASRLAVTGELFF. Written as DNA, the CDR3 is TGTGCCAGCCGACTAGCGGTGACCGGGGAGCTGTTTTTT. The full variable domain, completed using reference TRBV19 and TRBJ2-2, is DGGITQSPKYLFRKEGQNVTLSCEQNLNHDAMYWYRQDPGQGLRLIYYSQIVNDFQKGDIAEGYSVSREKKESFPLTVTSAQKNPTAFYLCASRLAVTGELFFGEGSRLTVL.

This clonotype was found many times. The chain employs TRBV27 and TRBJ2-7; D is unresolved. Germline V gene lookup returns CDR1 MNHEY and CDR2 SMNVEV (reference sequence). The CDR3 runs 14 residues. Trimming stripped 5 bases from V and 0 bases from J, with 11 bases between. The CDR3 region has the DNA TGTGCCAGCAGTATACTGCAGAGCTCCTACGAGCAGTACTTC. The encoded protein is CASSILQSSYEQYF.

This clonotype was recorded at least ten times. The chain has TRBV4-3 and TRBJ2-5, with D maybe TRBD2 (7 bases). Trimming shortened V by 0 bases and J by 5 bases, and 16 bases separated the two germline ends. This CDR3 has 16 residues. Germline CDR1 and CDR2: LGHNA and YSLEER. The CDR3 DNA reads TGCGCCAGCAGCCAAGATGGGGGGGGGCGTCCGGAGACCCAGTACTTC. Translation: CASSQDGGGRPETQYF.

This clonotype was found many times. The chain joins TRBV12-3 or TRBV12-4 to TRBJ1-2; no reliable D call. The CDR3 contains 12 residues. V was trimmed by 4 bases and J by 4 bases, leaving 7 bases between them. The CDR3 sequence is CASSSSLYGYTF. The CDR3 DNA is TGTGCCAGCAGTTCGTCCCTCTATGGCTACACCTTC.

This clonotype was counted at least ten times. The chain carries TRBV20-1 and TRBJ2-7; D unresolved. V was cut by 0 bases and J by 2 bases, with 5 bases left in between. Per germline, CDR1 DFQATT and CDR2 SNEGSKA (reference sequence). This CDR3 spans 12 amino acids. CDR3 region: CSARESAYEQYF. The CDR3 DNA follows: TGCAGTGCTAGAGAATCGGCCTACGAGCAGTACTTC.

The chain links TRBV19 to TRBJ1-2, with 9 bases lining up with TRBD1. V trimming: 8 bases; J trimming: 4 bases; junction bases outside the gene matches: 8. The CDR3 covers 14 residues. Looked up from germline, CDR1 is LNHDA and CDR2 is SQIVND (reference sequence). In nucleotides, the CDR3 is TGTGCCAGTGGGTTACAGGGGGCCGGCTATGGCTACACCTTC. Amino acid sequence: CASGLQGAGYGYTF.

In its sample, this clonotype was seen many times. It is unclear where the CDR3 begins or ends on the DNA, so no DNA is shown, and the CDR3 is as TCRdb lists it. V and J are TRBV3-1 and TRBJ2-7; TRBD2, the D gene given by the table, was not confirmed from the DNA. The CDR3 is made up of 15 amino acids, end residues included. The V gene's germline CDR1 is LGHDT and CDR2 YNNKEL (reference sequence). Here the CDR3 reads CASSTSWTSSYEQYF.

The sample holds a few counts of this clonotype. The chain carries TRBV5-4 and TRBJ2-7; 8 positions match TRBD2. This CDR3 region has 15 residues. Per the germline V gene, CDR1 is SGHNT and CDR2 is YYREEE (reference sequence). The V and J ends lost 4 bases and 2 bases, in that order; junction bases with no gene match: 8. Here the CDR3 reads CASSRGGSPTYEQYF. The CDR3 coding sequence is TGTGCCAGCAGCCGGGGGGGCAGCCCCACCTACGAGCAGTACTTC.